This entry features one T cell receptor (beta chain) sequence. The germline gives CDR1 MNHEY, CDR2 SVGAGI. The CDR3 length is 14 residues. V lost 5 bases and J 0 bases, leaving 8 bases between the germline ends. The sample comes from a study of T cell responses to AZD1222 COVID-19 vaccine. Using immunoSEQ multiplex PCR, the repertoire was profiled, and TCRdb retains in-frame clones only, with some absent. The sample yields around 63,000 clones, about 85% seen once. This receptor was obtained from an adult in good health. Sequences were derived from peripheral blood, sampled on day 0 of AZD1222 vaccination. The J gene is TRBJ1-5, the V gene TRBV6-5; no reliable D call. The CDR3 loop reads CASSTFASNQPQHF. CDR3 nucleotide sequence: TGTGCCAGCAGTACGTTTGCTAGCAATCAGCCCCAGCATTTT.